These 12 T cell receptor beta chains originate from one sample sequenced in a study of T cells in Graves' hyperthyroidism and ophthalmopathy. Authors of the study amplified TCR beta CDR3 regions from RNA transcripts. HTBI primers were employed in a first-round RT-PCR of the TCR CDR3. TCRdb passed the multiplex PCR reads through MiXCR, listing each CDR3 protein once. This table holds 600,000 to 650,000 distinct CDR3 sequences, roughly 17% found once. Input material: blood. These receptors were collected from a woman aged 25 to 45 with Graves' hyperthyroidism.

This clonotype showed up just a few times. The V gene is TRBV6-1, the J gene TRBJ2-3, with D possibly matching TRBD2 (5 bases). This CDR3 region has 13 residues. Trimming left V 5 bases short and J 4 bases short, with 10 bases between. Germline values: CDR1 MNHNS, CDR2 SASEGT. The CDR3 reads CASSQLGPDTQYF. CDR3 bases: TGTGCCAGCAGTCAACTAGGGCCAGATACGCAGTATTTT.

There are a few counts of this clonotype. This chain links TRBV30 with TRBJ2-2; possibly TRBD2 for D (6 bases). Germline CDR1 is GTSNPN and CDR2 is SVGIG (reference sequence). This CDR3 spans 15 amino acids. V dropped 0 bases and J dropped 14 bases, with 22 bases sitting between them. The CDR3 protein is CAWSVFGTGTGGLFF. The CDR3 DNA reads TGTGCCTGGAGTGTTTTCGGGACGGGGACCGGGGGACTGTTTTTT.

This rearrangement joins TRBV27 to TRBJ2-1; 10 bases agree with TRBD2. The CDR3 runs 15 residues. Germline CDR1 reads MNHEY; CDR2 reads SMNVEV (reference sequence). The junction had 4 bases not matched to a gene; V was cut back by 5 bases and J by 3 bases. The CDR3 here is CASSLAGDHYNEQFF. CDR3 bases: TGTGCCAGCAGTCTAGCGGGAGATCACTACAATGAGCAGTTCTTC.

Only one count was recorded for this clonotype. J is TRBJ1-5 and V is TRBV19, with TRBD1 identical over 11 bases. The CDR3 runs 15 residues. Trimming removed 7 bases from V and 2 bases from J; junction bases left unmatched: 4. Germline CDR1 is LNHDA and CDR2 is SQIVND (reference sequence). The CDR3: CASTLGQGGNQPQHF. CDR3 DNA sequence: TGTGCCAGTACCCTGGGACAGGGGGGCAATCAGCCCCAGCATTTT.

This clonotype was detected ten times or more. The J gene is TRBJ2-1, the V gene TRBV12-3 or TRBV12-4; 10 bases match TRBD2. The V and J ends lost 5 bases and 1 base, in that order; junction bases with no gene match: 8. The CDR3 is 17 amino acids. The CDR3 nucleotides are TGTGCCAGCAGTAGGACTAGCGGAATTACTTCCTACAATGAGCAGTTCTTC. It yields the protein CASSRTSGITSYNEQFF.

This clonotype was counted only a few times. J is TRBJ2-1 and V is TRBV6-2 or TRBV6-3; no clear D gene. The length of the CDR3 is 14 residues. Trimming stripped 6 bases from V and 1 base from J, with 10 bases between. The germline V gene encodes CDR1 MNHEY and CDR2 SVGEGT. The CDR3 loop is CASRRMGSYNEQFF. The CDR3 coding sequence is TGTGCCAGCAGAAGGATGGGGTCCTACAATGAGCAGTTCTTC.

This clonotype has more than one count but fewer than ten. The chain couples TRBV7-6 to TRBJ1-5; D is perhaps TRBD1 (5 bases). The CDR3 loop spans 15 amino acids. The germline V gene has CDR1 SGHVS and CDR2 FNYEAQ. Trimming pared 2 bases from V and 2 bases from J, leaving 10 bases between. CDR3 sequence: CASSLWVGGNQPQHF. CDR3 nucleotides: TGTGCCAGCAGCTTATGGGTAGGGGGCAATCAGCCCCAGCATTTT.

This clonotype was observed many times. The chain combines TRBV9 with TRBJ2-3; 7 bases are a match to TRBD2. The germline V gene encodes CDR1 SGDLS and CDR2 YYNGEE. This CDR3 spans 14 amino acids. V shed 3 bases, J shed 6 bases, and the junction held 7 bases outside the gene matches. The CDR3 DNA reads as TGTGCCAGCAGCGCTAGCGGTCCAGCGGATACGCAGTATTTT. It translates to CASSASGPADTQYF.

This clonotype was seen at least ten times. The chain has TRBV12-3 or TRBV12-4 and TRBJ1-1, with TRBD1 as a possible D gene (5 bases). V was pared by 3 bases and J by 7 bases, with 12 bases between. The CDR3 spans 13 residues. CDR3 sequence reads: CASSLQGLSEAFF. CDR3 DNA: TGTGCCAGCAGTTTGCAGGGATTGAGTGAAGCTTTCTTT.

This clonotype was seen repeatedly, ten times or more. V usage is TRBV27 and J usage is TRBJ1-2, with 7 bases that match TRBD1. Losses at the gene ends were 0 bases for V and 3 bases for J; bases not matched to a gene: 7. The CDR3 has 16 residues. Germline assignment: CDR1 MNHEY and CDR2 SMNVEV (reference sequence). CDR3 coding DNA: TGTGCCAGCAGTTTATCAGGGGCAGGGGGTTACTATGGCTACACCTTC. It is translated as CASSLSGAGGYYGYTF.

V gene TRBV20-1 combines with J gene TRBJ2-7; TRBD2 matches at 7 bases. There are 12 residues in the CDR3. V trimming: 3 bases; J trimming: 4 bases; junction bases outside the gene matches: 3. Germline loops: CDR1 DFQATT, CDR2 SNEGSKA (reference sequence). As DNA, the CDR3 is TGCAGTGCTAGTGATAGCGGGTACGAGCAGTACTTC. Protein product: CSASDSGYEQYF.

Only a few counts were recorded for this clonotype. The DNA of the CDR3 is TGTGCCAGCAGCCCCGCCCCGACGTTAGAAGAGACCCAGTACTTC. It specifies CASSPAPTLEETQYF. The chain recombines TRBV9 with TRBJ2-5; no firm D call. The CDR3 spans 15 residues. Germline lookup yields CDR1 SGDLS and CDR2 YYNGEE. V dropped 4 bases and J dropped 3 bases, with 16 bases sitting between them. Full variable domain (missing parts from reference TRBV9 and TRBJ2-5): DSGVTQTPKHLITATGQRVTLRCSPRSGDLSVYWYQQSLDQGLQFLIQYYNGEERAKGNILERFSAQQFPDLHSELNLSSLELGDSALYFCASSPAPTLEETQYFGPGTRLLVL.